This T cell receptor (beta chain) was identified in a study of T cell responses to AZD1222 COVID-19 vaccine. Findings of the study overall: Donors, mostly white British, included more females; clonal diversity was possibly underestimated.

Only in-frame clones appear in the TCRdb table, and some are missing; sequencing was by immunoSEQ multiplex PCR. The data contain 150,000 or so clones, about nine tenths of them singletons. This CDR3 has 15 residues. V was pared by 0 bases and J by 4 bases, with 2 bases of the junction left unmatched. Germline V gene lookup returns CDR1 SGHRS and CDR2 YFSETQ. This clone has only one observation. Its matching antigen is unknown. This chain joins TRBV5-1 and TRBJ2-2, with 8 bases aligning to TRBD2. This clonotype was sampled from an adult in good health. Here the sequenced sample was peripheral blood, taken on day 0 of MenACWY control vaccination. The CDR3 nucleotides are TGCGCCAGCAGCTTGGCGGGAGGGGGCACCGGGGAGCTGTTTTTT. Protein product: CASSLAGGGTGELFF.